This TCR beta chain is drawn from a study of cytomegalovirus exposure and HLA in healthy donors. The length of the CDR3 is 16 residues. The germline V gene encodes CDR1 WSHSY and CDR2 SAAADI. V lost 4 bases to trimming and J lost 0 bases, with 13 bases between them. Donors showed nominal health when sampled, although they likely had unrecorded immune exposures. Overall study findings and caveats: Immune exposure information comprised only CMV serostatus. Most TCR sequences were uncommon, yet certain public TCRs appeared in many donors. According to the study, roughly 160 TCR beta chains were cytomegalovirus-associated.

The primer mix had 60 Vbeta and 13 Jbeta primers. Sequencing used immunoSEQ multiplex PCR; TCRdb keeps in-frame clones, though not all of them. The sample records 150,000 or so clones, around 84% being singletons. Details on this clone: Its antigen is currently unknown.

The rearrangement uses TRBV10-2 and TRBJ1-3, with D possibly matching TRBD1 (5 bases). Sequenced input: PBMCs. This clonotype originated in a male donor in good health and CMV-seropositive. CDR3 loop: CASSAGWGDSGNTIYF. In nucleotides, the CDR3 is TGCGCCAGCAGTGCGGGTTGGGGGGACTCTGGAAACACCATATATTTT.